These T cell receptor beta chains were read from a single sample in a study of shared clonotypes between healthy human individuals. Produced via immunoSEQ multiplex PCR; TCRdb's table is partial and in-frame only. The table shows fewer than 400,000 clones, with approximately 79% occurring only once. Sequencing was done on a sample of memory CD4+ T cells sorted from blood. These receptors were collected from a man aged 25-40 years in good health. Each CDR3 is given with its conserved first and last residue. Each record gives: J gene, CDR3 length, D gene, clone size, V gene, CDR3 DNA, CDR3 protein. D genes are given only for firm matches. A clone size is listed for some rows: how often the clone was seen (once, few, many), or a class if it is expanded.

J: TRBJ1-2; length: 14; D: TRBD1; size: NA; V: TRBV28; DNA: TGTGCCAGCAATGACAGGGGGCAAGGCTATGGCTACACCTTC; CDR3: CASNDRGQGYGYTF
J: TRBJ2-7; length: 15; D: TRBD1; size: NA; V: TRBV6-1; DNA: TGTGCCAGCAGTGATGCAGGGGGCGGAGCCTACGAGCAGTACTTC; CDR3: CASSDAGGGAYEQYF
J: TRBJ2-3; length: 16; D: NA; size: few; V: TRBV27; DNA: TGTGCCAGCAGTTGGGGGTTTGGGACTAGCACAGATACGCAGTATTTT; CDR3: CASSWGFGTSTDTQYF
J: TRBJ1-5; length: 13; D: NA; size: NA; V: TRBV28; DNA: TGTGCCAGCAGTCACCGGGGCAGGGGATCCCAGCATTTT; CDR3: CASSHRGRGSQHF
J: TRBJ2-7; length: 15; D: TRBD1; size: NA; V: TRBV2; DNA: TGTGCCAGCAGCATGGGACAGGGAGTTGCCTACGAGCAGTACTTC; CDR3: CASSMGQGVAYEQYF
J: TRBJ2-3; length: 12; D: NA; size: NA; V: TRBV4-2; DNA: TGTGCCAGCAGCCAAGATAGAGATACGCAGTATTTT; CDR3: CASSQDRDTQYF
J: TRBJ1-1; length: 14; D: NA; size: NA; V: TRBV7-9; DNA: TGTGCCAGCAGCTTAGCAGTATTAAACACTGAAGCTTTCTTT; CDR3: CASSLAVLNTEAFF
J: TRBJ1-1; length: 11; D: NA; size: NA; V: TRBV4-1; DNA: TGCGCCAGCAGCCGGGACCGTGAAGCTTTCTTT; CDR3: CASSRDREAFF
J: TRBJ1-5; length: 13; D: NA; size: NA; V: TRBV6-4; DNA: TGTGCCAGCAGTGAGGTGCTTAATCAGCCCCAGCATTTT; CDR3: CASSEVLNQPQHF
J: TRBJ1-2; length: 16; D: TRBD1; size: NA; V: TRBV7-8; DNA: TGTGCCAGCAGCCCAAACCCCGGACAGGGGGCGGGTGGCTACACCTTC; CDR3: CASSPNPGQGAGGYTF
J: TRBJ2-2; length: 17; D: NA; size: NA; V: TRBV18; DNA: TGTGCCAGCTCACCACCGGGACCGATACGAGCCACCGGGGAGCTGTTTTTT; CDR3: CASSPPGPIRATGELFF
J: TRBJ1-3; length: 16; D: TRBD1; size: NA; V: TRBV28; DNA: TGTGCCAGTGGGGCGGCAGGGGGCAACTCTGGAAACACCATATATTTT; CDR3: CASGAAGGNSGNTIYF
J: TRBJ2-3; length: 12; D: NA; size: NA; V: TRBV5-1; DNA: TGCGCCAGCAGCTTGGACCGATATACGCAGTATTTT; CDR3: CASSLDRYTQYF
J: TRBJ1-1; length: 13; D: NA; size: NA; V: TRBV11-3; DNA: TGTGCCAGCAGCTCTACAGCAAACACTGAAGCTTTCTTT; CDR3: CASSSTANTEAFF
J: TRBJ1-2; length: 14; D: NA; size: NA; V: TRBV19; DNA: TGTGCCAGTAGACCCAGGAGTACAAACTATGGCTACACCTTC; CDR3: CASRPRSTNYGYTF
J: TRBJ2-7; length: 14; D: NA; size: NA; V: TRBV7-2; DNA: TGTGCCAGCAGCTTAGGACATAGCTCCTACGAGCAGTACTTC; CDR3: CASSLGHSSYEQYF
J: TRBJ1-1; length: 16; D: TRBD1; size: NA; V: TRBV7-8; DNA: TGTGCCAGCAGCCCATGGACAGGCCCCTTGAACACTGAAGCTTTCTTT; CDR3: CASSPWTGPLNTEAFF
J: TRBJ2-3; length: 16; D: NA; size: NA; V: TRBV5-6; DNA: TGTGCCAGCAGCTCCGGGCGGAGGGGGGGCACAGATACGCAGTATTTT; CDR3: CASSSGRRGGTDTQYF
J: TRBJ1-2; length: 16; D: NA; size: NA; V: TRBV6-5; DNA: TGTGCCAGCAGTTACCGGGGTACAGACAGAAACTATGGCTACACCTTC; CDR3: CASSYRGTDRNYGYTF
J: TRBJ1-1; length: 13; D: NA; size: NA; V: TRBV5-6; DNA: TGTGCCAGCAGCCCCTCAATAAACACTGAAGCTTTCTTT; CDR3: CASSPSINTEAFF
J: TRBJ2-7; length: 13; D: NA; size: NA; V: TRBV7-2; DNA: TGTGCCAGCAGCTTAGGCCTCGGTTACGAGCAGTACTTC; CDR3: CASSLGLGYEQYF
J: TRBJ2-1; length: 14; D: TRBD2; size: NA; V: TRBV7-2; DNA: TGTGCCAGCAGCTTAGGGACTAGCGGGAGTGAGCAGTTCTTC; CDR3: CASSLGTSGSEQFF
J: TRBJ1-2; length: 12; D: TRBD1; size: NA; V: TRBV27; DNA: TGTGCCAGCAAAAAGGCAGGGGGTGGCTACACCTTC; CDR3: CASKKAGGGYTF
J: TRBJ2-5; length: 15; D: NA; size: NA; V: TRBV14; DNA: TGTGCCAGCAGCCGGAGGAGAGTAGATGGGGAGACCCAGTACTTC; CDR3: CASSRRRVDGETQYF
J: TRBJ2-1; length: 15; D: NA; size: NA; V: TRBV5-1; DNA: TGCGCCAGCTCAACCGGGGGCTTTAAGTACAATGAGCAGTTCTTC; CDR3: CASSTGGFKYNEQFF
J: TRBJ1-4; length: 17; D: NA; size: NA; V: TRBV5-4; DNA: TGTGCCAGCAGCTTGGCCGGACGGACGGTTCTGAATGAAAAACTGTTTTTT; CDR3: CASSLAGRTVLNEKLFF
J: TRBJ1-2; length: 15; D: NA; size: few; V: TRBV2; DNA: TGTGCCAGCAGTGAGAACCCGCCTGATATCTATGGCTACACCTTC; CDR3: CASSENPPDIYGYTF
J: TRBJ2-3; length: 13; D: NA; size: few; V: TRBV28; DNA: TGTGCCAGCAAATTTCAGAGCACAGATACGCAGTATTTT; CDR3: CASKFQSTDTQYF
J: TRBJ2-5; length: 15; D: TRBD2; size: NA; V: TRBV5-4; DNA: TGTGCCAGCAGTTCACCGACTAGCGGGAAAGAGACCCAGTACTTC; CDR3: CASSSPTSGKETQYF
J: TRBJ2-4; length: 14; D: NA; size: few; V: TRBV5-1; DNA: TGCGCCAGCAGCCCAGGACAGATAGAGGGCATTCAGTACTTC; CDR3: CASSPGQIEGIQYF
J: TRBJ1-1; length: 16; D: TRBD1; size: NA; V: TRBV5-1; DNA: TGCGCCAGCAGCCTAGGACAGGGGCTTTCGAACACTGAAGCTTTCTTT; CDR3: CASSLGQGLSNTEAFF
J: TRBJ1-2; length: 11; D: NA; size: NA; V: TRBV28; DNA: TGTGCCAGCAGTTACCTCTATGGCTACACCTTC; CDR3: CASSYLYGYTF
J: TRBJ2-4; length: 15; D: TRBD1; size: NA; V: TRBV19; DNA: TGTGCCAGTAGTCCCCAGACAGGGACGCAAAACATTCAGTACTTC; CDR3: CASSPQTGTQNIQYF
J: TRBJ2-7; length: 15; D: NA; size: few; V: TRBV5-5; DNA: TGTGCCAGCAGCTTGAATAGAGCAGCCTCGTACGAGCAGTACTTC; CDR3: CASSLNRAASYEQYF
J: TRBJ2-7; length: 13; D: NA; size: NA; V: TRBV7-2; DNA: TGTGCCAGCAGCTTAGCAGGGGGCTACGAGCAGTACTTC; CDR3: CASSLAGGYEQYF
J: TRBJ2-5; length: 15; D: TRBD1; size: many; V: TRBV6-1; DNA: TGTGCCAGCGCCTCAACACAGGGGGCGAGAGAGACCCAGTACTTC; CDR3: CASASTQGARETQYF
J: TRBJ2-7; length: 13; D: NA; size: NA; V: TRBV7-2; DNA: TGTGCCAGCAGGGGACTCCGAGGGCACGAGCAGTACTTC; CDR3: CASRGLRGHEQYF
J: TRBJ1-5; length: 12; D: NA; size: few; V: TRBV28; DNA: TGTGCCAGCAGTTTTCGGGGGCAGCCCCAGCATTTT; CDR3: CASSFRGQPQHF
J: TRBJ2-7; length: 14; D: NA; size: NA; V: TRBV6-6; DNA: TGTGCCAGCAGTACACATTTATCCCCTCTCGAGCAGTACTTC; CDR3: CASSTHLSPLEQYF
J: TRBJ2-7; length: 15; D: TRBD2; size: NA; V: TRBV11-2; DNA: TGTGCCAGCAGCGGTCGACTAGCGGGAGCGGAAGAGCAGTACTTC; CDR3: CASSGRLAGAEEQYF
J: TRBJ2-3; length: 11; D: NA; size: NA; V: TRBV29-1; DNA: TGCAGCGTTACGAAAGTAGATACGCAGTATTTT; CDR3: CSVTKVDTQYF
J: TRBJ2-3; length: 13; D: NA; size: few; V: TRBV11-2; DNA: TGTGCCAGCAGCTTAGGCCCGACAGATACGCAGTATTTT; CDR3: CASSLGPTDTQYF
J: TRBJ2-1; length: 14; D: TRBD2; size: few; V: TRBV28; DNA: TGTGCCAGCACTCAGGGAGGGACCTACAATGAGCAGTTCTTC; CDR3: CASTQGGTYNEQFF
J: TRBJ2-3; length: 15; D: NA; size: NA; V: TRBV6-1; DNA: TGTGCCAGCAGTCTGCTCTGGGGGCGACCAGATACGCAGTATTTT; CDR3: CASSLLWGRPDTQYF
J: TRBJ2-6; length: 17; D: TRBD1; size: NA; V: TRBV4-2; DNA: TGTGCCAGCAGCTCGGGACAGGGTCCATCTGGGGCCAACGTCCTGACTTTC; CDR3: CASSSGQGPSGANVLTF